This T cell receptor beta chain was recorded in a study of cytomegalovirus exposure and HLA in healthy donors. Study-wide points: A later analysis found that most CMV-associated TCR beta chains appeared HLA-restricted.

As for this clone: What it binds is unknown.

The PCR was carried out with 60 Vbeta primers and 13 Jbeta primers. Repertoires were generated with immunoSEQ multiplex PCR, while TCRdb's copy carries only in-frame clones and drops some. The sample contains around 150,000 clones, approximately 90% of which appear only once. This clonotype was sampled from a woman between 25 and 40 years old in good health and CMV-seronegative. The specimen sequenced was PBMCs.

The CDR3 bases are TGTGCCAGCACTTCGGACAGTTCGACACAGCCCCAGCATTTT. This encodes CASTSDSSTQPQHF. The chain couples TRBV2 to TRBJ1-5; D is possibly TRBD1 (6 bases). Germline CDR1 is SNHLY and CDR2 is FYNNEI. The CDR3 is 14 amino acids. Trimming cost V 7 bases and J 7 bases, with 17 bases left between them.